The present TCR beta chain was sequenced within a study of T cells in Graves' hyperthyroidism and ophthalmopathy. Points from the study as a whole: Median prediction lead before ophthalmopathy onset was 5.5 to 7 months with the model.

Newly diagnosed patients aged 18 to 65 had hyperthyroidism of under 2 months' duration. The sample holds a few counts of this clonotype. What it binds is unknown. Amplification targeted TCR beta CDR3 regions from RNA transcripts. Using the HTBI primer set, a first-round RT-PCR was run on the TCR CDR3. MiXCR was run by TCRdb on the multiplex PCR reads, yielding one entry per CDR3 protein. The table shows about 360,000 distinct CDR3 sequences, with 25% occurring only once. The germline CDR1 and CDR2 sequences are MNHNS and SASEGT. The CDR3 sequence is 15 residues long. With 6 bases removed from V and 0 bases from J, the gap between germline ends came to 14 bases.

This TCR was sampled from a man aged 45 to 65 with Graves' hyperthyroidism. The genes are TRBV6-1 and TRBJ1-1; D may be TRBD1 (5 bases). Material: blood. DNA of the CDR3: TGTGCCAGCAGCAAACTCCAGGGTCTGAACACTGAAGCTTTCTTT. Amino acid sequence: CASSKLQGLNTEAFF.